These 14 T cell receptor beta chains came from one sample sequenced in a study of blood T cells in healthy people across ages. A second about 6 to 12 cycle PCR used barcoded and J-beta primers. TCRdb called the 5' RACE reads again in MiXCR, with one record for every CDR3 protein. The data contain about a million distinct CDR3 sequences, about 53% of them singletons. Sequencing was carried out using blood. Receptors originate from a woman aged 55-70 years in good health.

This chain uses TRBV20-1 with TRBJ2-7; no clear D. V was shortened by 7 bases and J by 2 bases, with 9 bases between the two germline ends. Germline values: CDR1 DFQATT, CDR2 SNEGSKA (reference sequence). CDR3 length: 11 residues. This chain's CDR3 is CSVLGAYEQYF. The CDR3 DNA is TGCAGTGTTTTGGGCGCCTACGAGCAGTACTTC.

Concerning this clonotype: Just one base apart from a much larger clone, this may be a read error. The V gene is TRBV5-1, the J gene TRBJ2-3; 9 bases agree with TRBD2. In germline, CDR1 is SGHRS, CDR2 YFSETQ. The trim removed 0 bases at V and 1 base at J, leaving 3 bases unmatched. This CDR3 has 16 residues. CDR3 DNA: TGCGCCAGCAGCTTGGCTCTAGCGGGACGCACAGATACGCAGTATTTT. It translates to CASSLALAGRTDTQYF.

The CDR3: CAISLAGGPDTQYF. CDR3 nucleotides: TGTGCCATCAGTTTAGCGGGAGGACCAGATACGCAGTATTTT. The rearrangement uses TRBV10-3 and TRBJ2-3; 10 bases are a match to TRBD2. The germline CDR1 and CDR2 sequences are ENHRY and SYGVKD. CDR3 length equals 14 residues. J was trimmed by 4 bases and V by 5 bases; bases with no gene match: 3.

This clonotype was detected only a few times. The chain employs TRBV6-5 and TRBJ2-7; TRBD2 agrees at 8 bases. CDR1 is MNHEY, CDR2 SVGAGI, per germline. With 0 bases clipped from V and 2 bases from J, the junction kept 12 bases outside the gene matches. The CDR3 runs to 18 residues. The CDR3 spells CASSYSTRWREVTYEQYF. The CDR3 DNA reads TGTGCCAGCAGTTACTCCACGCGGTGGCGGGAGGTAACCTACGAGCAGTACTTC.

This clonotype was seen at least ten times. The CDR3 DNA is TGTGCCAGCAGCTGGACCCAAGAGACCCAGTACTTC. It is translated as CASSWTQETQYF. The chain uses TRBV5-8 and TRBJ2-5; D ambiguous. The CDR3 has 12 amino acids. CDR1 is SGHTS, CDR2 YDEGEE, per germline. Trimming removed 3 bases from V and 1 base from J, with 4 bases in between.

CDR3 protein: CASRAAGNSYGYTF. CDR3 DNA sequence: TGTGCCAGCAGAGCGGCGGGGAATTCATATGGCTACACCTTC. The V and J genes are TRBV6-6 and TRBJ1-2; no definite D call. The CDR3 covers 14 residues. V gave up 6 bases and J gave up 5 bases, with 16 bases separating them. Germline V gene sequence: CDR1 MNHNY, CDR2 SVGAGI (reference sequence).

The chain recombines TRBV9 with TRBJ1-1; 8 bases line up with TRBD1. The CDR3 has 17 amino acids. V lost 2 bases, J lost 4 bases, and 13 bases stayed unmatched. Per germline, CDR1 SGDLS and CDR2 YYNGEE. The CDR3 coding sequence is TGTGCCAGCAGCGTCAAACCACAGGGGGTCGAAGGCACTGAAGCTTTCTTT. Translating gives CASSVKPQGVEGTEAFF. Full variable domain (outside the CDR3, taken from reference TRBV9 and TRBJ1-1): DSGVTQTPKHLITATGQRVTLRCSPRSGDLSVYWYQQSLDQGLQFLIQYYNGEERAKGNILERFSAQQFPDLHSELNLSSLELGDSALYFCASSVKPQGVEGTEAFFGQGTRLTVV.

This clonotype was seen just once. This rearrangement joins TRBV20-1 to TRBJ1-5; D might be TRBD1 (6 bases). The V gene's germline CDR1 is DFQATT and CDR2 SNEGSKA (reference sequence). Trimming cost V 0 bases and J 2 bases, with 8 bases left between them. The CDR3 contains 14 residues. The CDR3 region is CSARDRTGNQPQHF. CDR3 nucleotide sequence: TGCAGTGCTAGAGATAGGACAGGCAATCAGCCCCAGCATTTT.

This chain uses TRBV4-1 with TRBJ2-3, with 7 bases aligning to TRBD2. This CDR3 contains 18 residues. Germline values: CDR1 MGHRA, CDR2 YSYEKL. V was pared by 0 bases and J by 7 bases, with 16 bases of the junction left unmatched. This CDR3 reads CASSQDPPSGELTYTQYF. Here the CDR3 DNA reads TGCGCCAGCAGCCAAGATCCTCCTAGCGGAGAGCTTACGTATACGCAGTATTTT.

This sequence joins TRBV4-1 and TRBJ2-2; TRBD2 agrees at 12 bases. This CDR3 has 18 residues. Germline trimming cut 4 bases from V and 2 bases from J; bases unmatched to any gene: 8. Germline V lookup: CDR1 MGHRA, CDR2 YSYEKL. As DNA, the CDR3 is TGCGCCAGCAGCCTCCAGACTAGCGGGAGAGGAAACACCGGGGAGCTGTTTTTT. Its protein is CASSLQTSGRGNTGELFF.

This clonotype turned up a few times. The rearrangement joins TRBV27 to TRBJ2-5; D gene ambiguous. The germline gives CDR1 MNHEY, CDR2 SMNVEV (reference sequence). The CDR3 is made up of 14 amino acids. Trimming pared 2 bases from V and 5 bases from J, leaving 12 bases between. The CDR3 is CASSLRSDSETQYF. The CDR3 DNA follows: TGTGCCAGCAGTTTACGGAGTGATTCCGAGACCCAGTACTTC.

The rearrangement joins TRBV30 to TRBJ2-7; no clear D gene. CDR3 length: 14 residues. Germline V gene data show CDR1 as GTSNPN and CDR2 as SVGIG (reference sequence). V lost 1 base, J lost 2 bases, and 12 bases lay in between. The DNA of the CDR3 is TGTGCCTGGAGTGGGACGGGCAGAACCTACGAGCAGTACTTC. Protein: CAWSGTGRTYEQYF.

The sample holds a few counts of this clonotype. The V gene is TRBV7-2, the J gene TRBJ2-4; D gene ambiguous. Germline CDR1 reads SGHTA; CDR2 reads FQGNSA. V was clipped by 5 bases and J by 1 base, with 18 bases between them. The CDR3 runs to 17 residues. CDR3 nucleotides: TGTGCCAGCAGCCTCATGGGTACTATGGCTGCCAAAAACATTCAGTACTTC. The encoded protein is CASSLMGTMAAKNIQYF.

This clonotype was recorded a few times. CDR3: CASRNRDRQYF. In nucleotides, the CDR3 is TGTGCCAGCAGGAACAGGGACCGTCAGTACTTC. The rearrangement links TRBV6-5 to TRBJ2-4; D is possibly TRBD1 (6 bases). Trimming left V 6 bases short and J 12 bases short, with 12 bases between. Per the germline V gene, CDR1 is MNHEY and CDR2 is SVGAGI. There are 11 residues in the CDR3.